These 7 T cell receptor beta chains originate from one sample sequenced in a study of response to subunit inactivated influenza vaccine. MiXCR, applied by TCRdb to the RT-PCR reads, yields one record per CDR3 protein. The table lists roughly 620,000 distinct CDR3 sequences, around 11% of them singletons. These data were also reused for a study on T cells expressing NK-cell markers. That work adds: Production of TCR beta cDNA relied on 5'RACE template switching with UMIs.

The sample consisted of PBMCs from blood, taken on the day of vaccination. These receptor sequences come from a man aged 50 to 59 who received an inactivated influenza vaccine.

Only a few counts were recorded for this clonotype. The chain couples TRBV4-1 to TRBJ2-1; a weak D match, TRBD1 (5 bases). CDR1 is MGHRA and CDR2 is YSYEKL in the germline V gene. The CDR3 covers 17 residues. Between the trimmed V and J ends, which lost 1 base and 0 bases, there was a span of 13 bases. Here the CDR3 reads CASSQVKAGISYNEQFF. The CDR3 DNA is TGCGCCAGCAGCCAAGTTAAGGCAGGGATCTCCTACAATGAGCAGTTCTTC.

The V call is TRBV20-1, the J call TRBJ2-7; unclear D gene. This CDR3 has 14 amino acids. Germline CDR1 is DFQATT and CDR2 is SNEGSKA (reference sequence). With 0 bases removed from V and 4 bases from J, the gap between germline ends came to 13 bases. In DNA, the CDR3 is TGCAGTGCTAGAGATATGCTTTATTCGTACGAGCAGTACTTC. It translates to CSARDMLYSYEQYF.

This clonotype was recorded many times. The chain carries TRBV4-3 and TRBJ2-7; 12 bases map to TRBD2. Germline trimming cut 1 base from V and 3 bases from J; bases unmatched to any gene: 1. Looked up from germline, CDR1 is LGHNA and CDR2 is YSLEER. The CDR3 totals 15 residues. CDR3 coding DNA: TGCGCCAGCAGCCAAGCACTAGCGGGGGGCTACGAGCAGTACTTC. It translates to CASSQALAGGYEQYF.

The chain is built from TRBV6-1 and TRBJ2-2; 12 nucleotides align to TRBD2. The J segment lost 3 bases and the V segment lost 5 bases, leaving 4 bases of the junction unmatched. The CDR3 extends over 16 amino acids. The V gene's germline CDR1 is MNHNS and CDR2 SASEGT. CDR3 residues: CASSPLAGGYTGELFF. The CDR3 DNA reads TGTGCCAGCAGTCCACTAGCGGGAGGTTACACCGGGGAGCTGTTTTTT.

This clonotype was observed a few times. The chain combines TRBV7-8 with TRBJ2-5; a possible D gene is TRBD2 (5 bases). V lost 1 base and J 3 bases, leaving 9 bases between the germline ends. CDR1 is SGHVS, CDR2 FQNEAQ, per germline. This CDR3 is built from 14 residues. The CDR3 sequence: CASSLGVGEETQYF. The CDR3 DNA is TGTGCCAGCAGCTTAGGCGTCGGGGAAGAGACCCAGTACTTC.

Ten or more counts support this clonotype. The gene calls are TRBV5-1 and TRBJ1-1; 7 nucleotides line up with TRBD1. Per germline, CDR1 SGHRS and CDR2 YFSETQ. Unmatched junction bases numbered 4, after V lost 4 bases and J lost 1 base. The CDR3 sequence is 14 residues long. The CDR3 sequence is CASSEGQPNTEAFF. CDR3 DNA: TGCGCCAGCAGCGAGGGACAGCCGAACACTGAAGCTTTCTTT.

The chain uses TRBV27 and TRBJ2-7; no definite D call. The CDR3 length is 15 residues. Germline V gene data show CDR1 as MNHEY and CDR2 as SMNVEV (reference sequence). V lost 3 bases, J lost 3 bases, and 15 bases lay in between. CDR3 in amino acids: CASSLSGSHLYEQYF. CDR3 nucleotide sequence: TGTGCCAGCAGTTTGTCGGGCAGCCACCTCTACGAGCAGTACTTC.